Shown below are 29 T cell receptor beta chains from a single sample sequenced in a study of Tregs in tolerant kidney transplant recipients. TCRdb's copy holds only in-frame clones and misses some; the assay was immunoSEQ multiplex PCR. The repertoire holds more than 90,000 clones, with roughly 93% as singletons. Mixed chimerism was transient after nonmyeloablative marrow transplants from related graft donors. This sample comprised CD4+ T cells from blood (PBMCs), obtained 12 months after the transplant. Receptor source: a human patient who received a combined kidney and bone marrow transplant. These T cells may partly come from the graft donor.

This chain connects TRBV25-1 to TRBJ2-3; D is perhaps TRBD2 (7 bases). This CDR3 contains 15 residues. Germline lookup yields CDR1 MGHDK and CDR2 SYGVNS. The V gene lost 8 bases and the J gene lost 0 bases, with 15 bases spanning the gap. For the CDR3, the DNA is TGTGCCAGCGGGGGGGGCGGGGGTAGCACAGATACGCAGTATTTT. Translated: CASGGGGGSTDTQYF.

The chain recombines TRBV5-4 with TRBJ2-5, with 7 positions matching TRBD1. CDR1 is SGHNT, CDR2 YYREEE, per germline (reference sequence). Trimming took 4 bases from V and 0 from J; bases not matched to a gene: 3. CDR3 length equals 14 residues. CDR3 bases: TGTGCCAGCAGCCGTGGGACAGACCAAGAGACCCAGTACTTC. Its translation is CASSRGTDQETQYF.

The chain is built from TRBV7-2 and TRBJ2-7; 8 positions match TRBD2. Trimming cost V 5 bases and J 5 bases; bases outside gene matches: 2. Germline CDR1 and CDR2: SGHTA and FQGNSA. There are 12 residues in the CDR3. The CDR3 DNA is TGTGCCAGCAGCGGACTAGCCCACGAGCAGTACTTC. Translating gives CASSGLAHEQYF.

This clone was found once. V usage is TRBV18 and J usage is TRBJ2-5, with a weak D call TRBD1 (6 bases). CDR1 and CDR2 (germline): KGHSH, LQKENI. This CDR3 region has 14 residues. Trimming removed 3 bases from V and 3 bases from J, with 11 bases in between. CDR3 protein: CASSPGTLEETQYF. The CDR3 coding sequence is TGTGCCAGCTCACCCGGGACACTTGAAGAGACCCAGTACTTC.

This chain uses TRBV4-3 with TRBJ2-7; 9 nucleotides line up with TRBD2. The V gene end was trimmed by 4 bases and the J gene end by 1 base; junction bases not matched to a gene: 17. CDR1 and CDR2 (germline): LGHNA, YSLEER. The CDR3 extends over 19 amino acids. The CDR3 bases are TGCGCCAGCAGCCTCCGGGTAGCGGGAGATGTCTATAGGTCCTACGAGCAGTACTTC. Translating gives CASSLRVAGDVYRSYEQYF.

This chain uses TRBV30 with TRBJ1-2; 7 bases map to TRBD1. Germline CDR1 reads GTSNPN; CDR2 reads SVGIG (reference sequence). The CDR3 is made up of 14 amino acids. With 3 bases clipped from V and 5 bases from J, the junction kept 9 bases outside the gene matches. The CDR3, as DNA: TGTGCCTGGAGCGGGTTCGGGACAGCTTATGGCTACACCTTC. This codes for CAWSGFGTAYGYTF.

The V and J genes are TRBV6-1 and TRBJ1-5, with a tentative D call TRBD1 (5 bases). The CDR3 has 14 residues. CDR1 and CDR2 (germline): MNHNS, SASEGT. V was clipped by 4 bases and J by 4 bases, with 11 bases between them. The CDR3 sequence is CASSGRQQNQPQHF. The CDR3 bases are TGTGCCAGCAGTGGAAGACAGCAGAATCAGCCCCAGCATTTT.

The V and J genes are TRBV7-3 and TRBJ2-2, with 8 nucleotides matching TRBD2. In germline, CDR1 is SGHTA, CDR2 FQGTGA. J lost 6 bases, V lost 8 bases, and 2 bases had no gene match. The CDR3 is made up of 12 amino acids. The CDR3 region is CASRRGAGELFF. The DNA for the CDR3 is TGTGCCAGCCGGCGGGGGGCCGGGGAGCTGTTTTTT.

The CDR3 sequence: CASNLREFYGYTF. CDR3 DNA: TGTGCCAGCAACCTTAGGGAGTTCTATGGCTACACCTTC. V and J are TRBV5-8 and TRBJ1-2; D is unresolved. V dropped 6 bases and J dropped 4 bases, with 13 bases sitting between them. The germline gives CDR1 SGHTS, CDR2 YDEGEE. This CDR3 comprises 13 residues.

The rearrangement links TRBV5-1 to TRBJ2-1; 7 nucleotides match TRBD2. The V segment lost 2 bases and the J segment 5 bases; nucleotides outside the gene matches: 1. CDR1 is SGHRS and CDR2 is YFSETQ in the germline V gene. The CDR3 covers 13 residues. CDR3 coding DNA: TGCGCCAGCAGCTTTGGGACTAACAATGAGCAGTTCTTC. Protein sequence: CASSFGTNNEQFF.

This chain links TRBV7-9 with TRBJ2-1, with TRBD1 matching over 7 bases. This CDR3 has 15 amino acids. The V segment lost 5 bases and the J segment 4 bases; nucleotides outside the gene matches: 8. Germline V gene data show CDR1 as SEHNR and CDR2 as FQNEAQ (reference sequence). DNA for the CDR3: TGTGCCAGCAGCAACAGAGGGGGACAGTACAATGAGCAGTTCTTC. Protein product: CASSNRGGQYNEQFF.

The V gene is TRBV5-4, the J gene TRBJ2-7, with D maybe TRBD2 (5 bases). Germline V gene lookup returns CDR1 SGHNT and CDR2 YYREEE (reference sequence). V lost 3 bases and J lost 0, with 13 bases in between. This CDR3 spans 15 amino acids. The CDR3 bases are TGTGCCAGCAGCTCGCTTGGCGGGTTCTCCTACGAGCAGTACTTC. Amino acids: CASSSLGGFSYEQYF.

This chain uses TRBV7-4 with TRBJ2-7; D is perhaps TRBD1 (5 bases). The CDR3 has 15 residues. The germline CDR1 and CDR2 sequences are SGHVT and SQSDAQ. V was trimmed by 6 bases and J by 4 bases, leaving 19 bases between them. The CDR3 DNA is TGTGCCAGCAGTTGGGGCCGCCAGGGATATTACGAGCAGTACTTC. Translating gives CASSWGRQGYYEQYF.

This chain joins TRBV20-1 and TRBJ2-7, with D uncertain. Per germline, CDR1 DFQATT and CDR2 SNEGSKA (reference sequence). The CDR3 contains 11 residues. Trimming took 4 bases from V and 2 from J, leaving 6 bases between them. The CDR3 coding sequence is TGCAGTGCTACCAGGACCTACGAGCAGTACTTC. Protein product: CSATRTYEQYF.

The V and J genes are TRBV7-2 and TRBJ2-3; no reliable D call. Germline CDR1 reads SGHTA; CDR2 reads FQGNSA. The CDR3 is made up of 16 amino acids. Trimming removed 5 bases from V and 0 bases from J, with 15 bases in between. For the CDR3, the DNA is TGTGCCAGCAGCCTACTCTTCTTAACTAGCACAGATACGCAGTATTTT. Protein sequence: CASSLLFLTSTDTQYF.

The chain couples TRBV27 to TRBJ2-7; 8 nucleotides agree with TRBD1. This CDR3 comprises 13 residues. CDR1 is MNHEY, CDR2 SMNVEV, per germline (reference sequence). J gave up 6 bases and V 6 bases, and 7 bases lay outside the gene matches. The CDR3 region is CASSLDRVGEQYF. The CDR3 nucleotides read TGTGCCAGCAGCTTGGACAGGGTGGGCGAGCAGTACTTC.

This clone occurred once. The chain links TRBV19 to TRBJ1-6; 10 nucleotides agree with TRBD1. The V gene end was trimmed by 7 bases and the J gene end by 3 bases; junction bases not matched to a gene: 6. Germline V gives CDR1 LNHDA, CDR2 SQIVND (reference sequence). The CDR3 is made up of 16 amino acids. CDR3 sequence (DNA): TGTGCCAGTACCCGGGACAGGGGATACTATAATTCACCCCTCCACTTT. It yields the protein CASTRDRGYYNSPLHF.

The rearrangement uses TRBV14 and TRBJ2-7, with D unclear. The CDR3 has 15 amino acids. Trimming removed 1 base from V and 0 bases from J, with 10 bases in between. Germline V CDR1 and CDR2: SGHDN, FVKESK. The CDR3 bases are TGTGCCAGCAGCCAAGGAGCCTCGAGCTCCTACGAGCAGTACTTC. Its protein product is CASSQGASSSYEQYF.

The CDR3, as DNA: TGTGCCAGCAGAACCGATTTTGGACAGGCAGACTATAGCAATCAGCCCCAGCATTTT. It specifies CASRTDFGQADYSNQPQHF. The V gene is TRBV28, the J gene TRBJ1-5, with TRBD1 matching 7 bases. V dropped 6 bases and J dropped 0; count of bases not matched to a gene: 17. The V gene's germline CDR1 is MDHEN and CDR2 SYDVKM. The CDR3 is 19 residues long.

This rearrangement joins TRBV4-3 to TRBJ2-7; 7 nucleotides agree with TRBD2. Germline trimming cut 3 bases from V and 4 bases from J; bases unmatched to any gene: 12. This CDR3 has 16 residues. CDR1 and CDR2 from the germline V gene are LGHNA and YSLEER. The DNA of the CDR3 is TGCGCCAGCAGCCATGGGAGGGAGGGAGTAGGGTACGAGCAGTACTTC. As protein: CASSHGREGVGYEQYF.

V and J are TRBV7-9 and TRBJ2-7, with 8 bases lining up with TRBD1. Germline trimming cut 6 bases from V and 2 bases from J; bases unmatched to any gene: 9. Germline CDR1 SEHNR, CDR2 FQNEAQ (reference sequence). CDR3 size: 15 residues. Here the CDR3 DNA reads TGTGCCAGCAGTTTAATCGGGACAGGTACCTACGAGCAGTACTTC. Amino acid sequence: CASSLIGTGTYEQYF.

The chain carries TRBV6-1 and TRBJ1-2, with D possibly TRBD1 on 5 matching bases. CDR1 MNHNS and CDR2 SASEGT come from the germline V gene. This CDR3 contains 14 residues. Trimming took 4 bases from V and 4 from J, leaving 13 bases between them. CDR3 residues: CASSVGRDTYGYTF. In DNA, the CDR3 is TGTGCCAGCAGTGTGGGCAGGGATACCTATGGCTACACCTTC.

This chain's CDR3 is CASSLDSGWQETQYF. CDR3 nucleotide sequence: TGCGCCAGCAGCTTGGACTCGGGGTGGCAAGAGACCCAGTACTTC. The rearrangement uses TRBV5-1 and TRBJ2-5; D is perhaps TRBD2 (5 bases). The CDR3 covers 15 residues. Trimming removed 0 bases at V and 2 bases at J, with 11 bases between. Per germline, CDR1 SGHRS and CDR2 YFSETQ.

The chain recombines TRBV5-1 with TRBJ2-1; 10 bases are shared with TRBD2. The junction had 3 bases not matched to a gene; V was cut back by 2 bases and J by 10 bases. Germline loops: CDR1 SGHRS, CDR2 YFSETQ. The CDR3 covers 13 residues. The DNA for the CDR3 is TGCGCCAGCAGCTTAGCGGGGGGGCGCGAGCAGTTCTTC. Its protein is CASSLAGGREQFF. The variable domain in full, with the rest retrieved from reference TRBV5-1 and TRBJ2-1, is KAGVTQTPRYLIKTRGQQVTLSCSPISGHRSVSWYQQTPGQGLQFLFEYFSETQRNKGNFPGRFSGRQFSNSRSEMNVSTLELGDSALYLCASSLAGGREQFFGPGTRLTVL.

The chain carries TRBV7-3 and TRBJ2-7; 8 bases are a match to TRBD1. The CDR3 is 13 amino acids. J lost 2 bases, V lost 3 bases, and 0 bases had no gene match. Germline CDR1 reads SGHTA; CDR2 reads FQGTGA. The CDR3 sequence is CASSLDRAYEQYF. In nucleotides, the CDR3 is TGTGCCAGCAGCTTGGACAGGGCCTACGAGCAGTACTTC.

The chain uses TRBV7-9 and TRBJ1-6; D is uncertain. The CDR3 consists of 13 residues. Germline assignment: CDR1 SEHNR and CDR2 FQNEAQ (reference sequence). V was clipped by 3 bases and J by 10 bases, with 10 bases between them. The CDR3 DNA follows: TGTGCCAGCAGCTTTACAGATCTGTCACCCCTCCACTTT. Its protein is CASSFTDLSPLHF.

The gene calls are TRBV11-3 and TRBJ2-7, with 7 bases fitting TRBD2. Germline CDR1 is SGHNT and CDR2 is YENEEA. The CDR3 runs 17 residues. The ends lost 1 base at V and 3 bases at J; junction bases unmatched: 12. The CDR3 nucleotides are TGTGCCAGCAGCTTAGGAGGCGGGCGGGAGAAGGTCTACGAGCAGTACTTC. Amino acid sequence: CASSLGGGREKVYEQYF.

This CDR3 is CASSEPWGGGSGETQYF. In DNA, the CDR3 is TGCGCCAGCAGCGAACCCTGGGGCGGGGGGTCAGGGGAGACCCAGTACTTC. This chain links TRBV5-1 with TRBJ2-5, with TRBD2 identical over 8 bases. Per the germline V gene, CDR1 is SGHRS and CDR2 is YFSETQ. V shed 4 bases and J 5 bases; nucleotides not matched to a gene: 16. The CDR3 is 17 residues long.

The gene calls are TRBV7-2 and TRBJ2-3, with 7 bases lining up with TRBD1. With V trimmed by 2 bases and J by 6 bases, 8 bases remained unmatched. The germline gives CDR1 SGHTA, CDR2 FQGNSA. The CDR3 loop spans 15 amino acids. The CDR3 DNA reads TGTGCCAGCAGCTTATCTCCAGGGGGATCGGATACGCAGTATTTT. It encodes CASSLSPGGSDTQYF.